This is a list of T cell receptor beta chains from one sample in a study of OX40 agonist ivuxolimab in advanced cancers. Clones were read by immunoSEQ multiplex PCR, and TCRdb kept only the in-frame ones, dropping some. The profile covers more than 25,000 clones, with around 82% appearing a single time and 9.5% to 15% taken by the ten largest. Specimen: CD4+ or CD8+ T cells sorted from blood, collected in a trial of the OX40 agonist ivuxolimab. The receptors here all came from an adult with an advanced solid tumor such as melanoma, head and neck, liver or kidney cancer. The CDR3 runs from the conserved cysteine through the conserved F or W. Each record gives: clone size, J gene, V gene, D gene, CDR3 DNA, CDR3 protein. D genes are given only for firm matches. Expanded clones get a size class; other rows say once, few or many, or leave the size out.

abundance: NA; j_gene: TRBJ2-7; v_gene: TRBV13; d_gene: TRBD2; CDR3nt: TGTGCCAGCAGCCCGCCTGCGGGGGGGGCAAGCTTC; CDR3aa: CASSPPAGGASF
abundance: NA; j_gene: TRBJ2-3; v_gene: TRBV19; d_gene: NA; CDR3nt: TGTGCCAGTAGTATCGTTAGTTCCCCCACAGATACGCAGTATTTT; CDR3aa: CASSIVSSPTDTQYF
abundance: NA; j_gene: TRBJ2-1; v_gene: TRBV27; d_gene: TRBD2; CDR3nt: TGTGCCAGCAGTTCGGGGGGGCTGTACAATGAGCAGTTCTTC; CDR3aa: CASSSGGLYNEQFF
abundance: few; j_gene: TRBJ1-6; v_gene: TRBV9; d_gene: NA; CDR3nt: TGTGCCAGCAGCGTAGTGGCGAATTCACCCCTCCACTTT; CDR3aa: CASSVVANSPLHF
abundance: once; j_gene: TRBJ2-7; v_gene: TRBV5-1; d_gene: NA; CDR3nt: TGCGCCAGCAGCTCGGGACTTACCTCCTACGAGCAGTACTTC; CDR3aa: CASSSGLTSYEQYF
abundance: NA; j_gene: TRBJ2-1; v_gene: TRBV5-6; d_gene: NA; CDR3nt: TGTGCCAGCAGCTTGGACGGCAGCTCCTACAATGAGCAGTTCTTC; CDR3aa: CASSLDGSSYNEQFF
abundance: NA; j_gene: TRBJ1-5; v_gene: TRBV4-2; d_gene: TRBD1; CDR3nt: TGTGCCAGCAGCCGAGGGGGCCAGCCCCAGCATTTT; CDR3aa: CASSRGGQPQHF
abundance: NA; j_gene: TRBJ1-1; v_gene: TRBV19; d_gene: NA; CDR3nt: TGTGCCAGTAGTATAGAACAGATGAACACTGAAGCTTTCTTT; CDR3aa: CASSIEQMNTEAFF
abundance: NA; j_gene: TRBJ1-6; v_gene: TRBV4-1; d_gene: NA; CDR3nt: TGCGCCAGCAGCCAAGTCGGGGGGGTGAGTCACCTCCACTTT; CDR3aa: CASSQVGGVSHLHF
abundance: NA; j_gene: TRBJ2-7; v_gene: TRBV28; d_gene: NA; CDR3nt: TGCGCCGGGGCGCCGCAGGTCTCCCCTTACGAGCAGTACTTC; CDR3aa: CAGAPQVSPYEQYF
abundance: NA; j_gene: TRBJ1-1; v_gene: TRBV27; d_gene: NA; CDR3nt: TGTGCCAGCAGGTTGCTCGGGGGGGGAACTGAAGCTTTCTTT; CDR3aa: CASRLLGGGTEAFF
abundance: NA; j_gene: TRBJ1-4; v_gene: TRBV27; d_gene: NA; CDR3nt: TGTGCCAGCAGTTTACGGGGGAGTGGTGAAAAACTGTTTTTT; CDR3aa: CASSLRGSGEKLFF
abundance: NA; j_gene: TRBJ2-7; v_gene: TRBV5-6; d_gene: NA; CDR3nt: TGTGCCAGCAGCTTTGGGGAGACAGTCCTTGGGGGCGAGCAGTACTTC; CDR3aa: CASSFGETVLGGEQYF
abundance: NA; j_gene: TRBJ2-7; v_gene: TRBV5-6; d_gene: NA; CDR3nt: TGTGCCAGCAGCTTGGCCGGGGGCCTCTACGAGCAGTACTTC; CDR3aa: CASSLAGGLYEQYF
abundance: once; j_gene: TRBJ1-2; v_gene: TRBV6-5; d_gene: TRBD1; CDR3nt: TGTGCCAGCAGTTACTCCAGACAGGGAGAGGTCTATGGCTACACCTTC; CDR3aa: CASSYSRQGEVYGYTF
abundance: medium-sized; j_gene: TRBJ1-3; v_gene: TRBV4-2; d_gene: TRBD1; CDR3nt: TGTGCCAGCAGCCGTTCAGGGGGAGTTAACTCTGGAAACACCATATATTTT; CDR3aa: CASSRSGGVNSGNTIYF
abundance: NA; j_gene: TRBJ1-4; v_gene: TRBV7-9; d_gene: NA; CDR3nt: TGTGCCAGCAGCTTAGGGCCGAATGAAAAACTGTTTTTT; CDR3aa: CASSLGPNEKLFF
abundance: NA; j_gene: TRBJ2-1; v_gene: TRBV15; d_gene: TRBD2; CDR3nt: TGTGCCACGAGTCAAGCGGGGGGGATTGGTGAGCAGTTCTTC; CDR3aa: CATSQAGGIGEQFF
abundance: NA; j_gene: TRBJ2-5; v_gene: TRBV4-1; d_gene: NA; CDR3nt: TGCGCCAGCAGCCAAGATCCGGGGAACCAAGAGACCCAGTACTTC; CDR3aa: CASSQDPGNQETQYF
abundance: NA; j_gene: TRBJ2-3; v_gene: TRBV4-2; d_gene: NA; CDR3nt: TGTGCCAGCAGCCCGTACAGTAGCACAGATACGCAGTATTTT; CDR3aa: CASSPYSSTDTQYF
abundance: NA; j_gene: TRBJ1-1; v_gene: TRBV29-1; d_gene: NA; CDR3nt: TGCAGCGTTGCCTTTGGAGTGAACACTGAAGCTTTCTTT; CDR3aa: CSVAFGVNTEAFF
abundance: NA; j_gene: TRBJ1-2; v_gene: TRBV11-2; d_gene: NA; CDR3nt: TGTGCCAGCAGCTTACCCGGGTCCGGATCGGGAGGCTACACCTTC; CDR3aa: CASSLPGSGSGGYTF
abundance: once; j_gene: TRBJ2-1; v_gene: TRBV5-5; d_gene: NA; CDR3nt: TGTGCCAGCAGCTTTACCTCATTCTCCTACAATGAGCAGTTCTTC; CDR3aa: CASSFTSFSYNEQFF
abundance: NA; j_gene: TRBJ1-2; v_gene: TRBV5-1; d_gene: TRBD1; CDR3nt: TGCGCCAGCAGTCTCGACAGGGTCCGTGGCTACACCTTC; CDR3aa: CASSLDRVRGYTF
abundance: once; j_gene: TRBJ1-4; v_gene: TRBV4-1; d_gene: NA; CDR3nt: TGCGCCAGCAGCCAAGAGAGGGGGGCAGGGAATGAAAAACTGTTTTTT; CDR3aa: CASSQERGAGNEKLFF
abundance: NA; j_gene: TRBJ2-5; v_gene: TRBV7-6; d_gene: NA; CDR3nt: TGTGCCAGCAGTCCGGAGGGGGGGCAAGAGACCCAGTACTTC; CDR3aa: CASSPEGGQETQYF
abundance: NA; j_gene: TRBJ2-2; v_gene: TRBV4-1; d_gene: TRBD2; CDR3nt: TGCGCCAGCAGCCAAGGTTTGAGCGGGGGGCCCTCCACCGGGGAGCTGTTTTTT; CDR3aa: CASSQGLSGGPSTGELFF
abundance: NA; j_gene: TRBJ1-5; v_gene: TRBV30; d_gene: NA; CDR3nt: TGTGCCTGCGGGACATATAGCAATCAGCCCCAGCATTTT; CDR3aa: CACGTYSNQPQHF
abundance: NA; j_gene: TRBJ1-6; v_gene: TRBV5-4; d_gene: TRBD1; CDR3nt: TGTGCCAGCAGCCCGACAGGGGGGGATTCACCCCTCCACTTT; CDR3aa: CASSPTGGDSPLHF
abundance: NA; j_gene: TRBJ1-1; v_gene: TRBV5-1; d_gene: NA; CDR3nt: TGCGCCAGCAGCCCCCACCCGGGAGGACAAGCTTTCTTT; CDR3aa: CASSPHPGGQAFF
abundance: NA; j_gene: TRBJ1-2; v_gene: TRBV25-1; d_gene: TRBD1; CDR3nt: TGTGCCAGCCTGGGACAGGGGTTCGAAGGCTACACCTTC; CDR3aa: CASLGQGFEGYTF
abundance: NA; j_gene: TRBJ2-4; v_gene: TRBV6-1; d_gene: NA; CDR3nt: TGTGCCAGCAGTGAAGAGATGACTAGAGGAGCCAAAAACATTCAGTACTTC; CDR3aa: CASSEEMTRGAKNIQYF
abundance: NA; j_gene: TRBJ2-3; v_gene: TRBV27; d_gene: NA; CDR3nt: TGTGCCAGCACCGGACCCACGATCACAGATACGCAGTATTTT; CDR3aa: CASTGPTITDTQYF
abundance: once; j_gene: TRBJ2-5; v_gene: TRBV27; d_gene: TRBD2; CDR3nt: TGTGCCAGCAGTAAACTAGCGGGGGGGATAAAAGAGACCCAGTACTTC; CDR3aa: CASSKLAGGIKETQYF
abundance: NA; j_gene: TRBJ1-4; v_gene: TRBV7-9; d_gene: NA; CDR3nt: TGTGCCAGCAGCTCGTCGGGGGGCGAGGAAAAACTGTTTTTT; CDR3aa: CASSSSGGEEKLFF
abundance: NA; j_gene: TRBJ1-1; v_gene: TRBV7-8; d_gene: NA; CDR3nt: TGTGCCAGCAGCGCCCCGGGACAGAACACTGAAGCTTTCTTT; CDR3aa: CASSAPGQNTEAFF
abundance: large; j_gene: TRBJ1-2; v_gene: TRBV7-3; d_gene: TRBD1; CDR3nt: TGTGCCAGCAGCCTCACAGGGGGGACTGCCTATGGCTACACCTTC; CDR3aa: CASSLTGGTAYGYTF
abundance: NA; j_gene: TRBJ2-7; v_gene: TRBV19; d_gene: NA; CDR3nt: TGTGCCAGTAGTCCTAGGGGGAGCTACGAGCAGTACTTC; CDR3aa: CASSPRGSYEQYF
abundance: NA; j_gene: TRBJ1-2; v_gene: TRBV5-5; d_gene: NA; CDR3nt: TGTGCCAGATTTCGTGGGGAGTCTACCTTC; CDR3aa: CARFRGESTF